This T cell receptor beta chain was sequenced during a study of T cell responses to AZD1222 COVID-19 vaccine. General study findings and limits: Clonal diversity was possibly underestimated, and the donors were mostly white British, with more females. Spike-specific TCR breadth and depth were elevated following two AZD1222 doses. Baseline antibody screening turned up just a handful of seropositive AZD1222 recipients.

About this clone: Its antigen remains unidentified.

V lost 5 bases and J 8 bases, leaving 21 bases between the germline ends. This CDR3 is built from 16 residues. Germline values: CDR1 MDHEN, CDR2 SYDVKM. Only in-frame clones appear in the TCRdb table, and some are missing; sequencing was by immunoSEQ multiplex PCR. The table shows fewer than 150,000 clones, with around 90% occurring only once. This rearrangement joins TRBV28 to TRBJ1-4; TRBD1 might be the D (6 bases). The sample was peripheral blood, taken 28 days after the second AZD1222 dose. The source of this sequence is an adult who received the AZD1222 COVID-19 vaccine. CDR3 loop: CASSPQVAGAREKLFF. Written as DNA, the CDR3 is TGTGCCAGCAGTCCCCAGGTAGCAGGGGCTAGGGAAAAACTGTTTTTT.